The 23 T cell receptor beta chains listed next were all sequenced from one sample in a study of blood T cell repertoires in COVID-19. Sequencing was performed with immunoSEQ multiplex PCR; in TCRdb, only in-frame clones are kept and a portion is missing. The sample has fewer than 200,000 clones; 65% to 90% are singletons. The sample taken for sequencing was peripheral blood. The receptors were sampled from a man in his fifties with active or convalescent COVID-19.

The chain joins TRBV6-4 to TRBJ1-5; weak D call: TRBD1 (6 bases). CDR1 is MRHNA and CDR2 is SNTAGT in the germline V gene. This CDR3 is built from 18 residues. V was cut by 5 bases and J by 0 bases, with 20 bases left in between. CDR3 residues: CASSHMLHREYSNQPQHF. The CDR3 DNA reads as TGTGCCAGCAGTCATATGCTTCACAGGGAATATAGCAATCAGCCCCAGCATTTT.

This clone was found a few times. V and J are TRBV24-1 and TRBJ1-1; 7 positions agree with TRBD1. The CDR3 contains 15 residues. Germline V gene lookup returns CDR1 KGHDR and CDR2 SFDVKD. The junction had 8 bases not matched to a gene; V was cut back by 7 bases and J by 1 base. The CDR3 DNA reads TGTGCCACCAGGGTAGGGACAGCGACGAACACTGAAGCTTTCTTT. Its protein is CATRVGTATNTEAFF.

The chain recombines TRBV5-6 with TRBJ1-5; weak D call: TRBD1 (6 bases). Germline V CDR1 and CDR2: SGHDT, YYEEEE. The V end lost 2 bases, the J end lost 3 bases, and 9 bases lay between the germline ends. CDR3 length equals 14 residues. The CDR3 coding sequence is TGTGCCAGCAGCTTTGTGGGGGCCAATCAGCCCCAGCATTTT. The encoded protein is CASSFVGANQPQHF.

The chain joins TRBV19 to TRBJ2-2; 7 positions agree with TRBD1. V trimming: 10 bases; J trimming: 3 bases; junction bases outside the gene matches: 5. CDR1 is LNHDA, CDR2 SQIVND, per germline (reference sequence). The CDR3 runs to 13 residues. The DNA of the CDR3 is TGTGCCACCCAGGGGACAGACACCGGGGAGCTGTTTTTT. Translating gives CATQGTDTGELFF.

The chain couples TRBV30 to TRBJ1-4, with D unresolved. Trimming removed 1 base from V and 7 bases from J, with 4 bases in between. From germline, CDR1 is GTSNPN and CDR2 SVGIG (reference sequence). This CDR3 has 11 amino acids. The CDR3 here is CAWSGPEKLFF. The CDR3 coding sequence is TGTGCCTGGAGTGGGCCTGAAAAACTGTTTTTT.

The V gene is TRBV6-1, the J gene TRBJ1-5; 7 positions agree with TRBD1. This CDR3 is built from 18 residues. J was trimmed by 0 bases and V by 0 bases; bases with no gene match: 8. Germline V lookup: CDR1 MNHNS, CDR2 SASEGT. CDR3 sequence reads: CASSEARDRRYSNQPQHF. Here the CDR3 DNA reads TGTGCCAGCAGTGAAGCCCGGGACAGAAGGTATAGCAATCAGCCCCAGCATTTT.

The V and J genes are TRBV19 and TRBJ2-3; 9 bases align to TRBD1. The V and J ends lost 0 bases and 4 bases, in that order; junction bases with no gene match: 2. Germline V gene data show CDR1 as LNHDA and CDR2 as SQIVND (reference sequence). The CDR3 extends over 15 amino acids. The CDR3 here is CASSIETGGADTQYF. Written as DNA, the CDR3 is TGTGCCAGTAGTATAGAAACAGGGGGCGCAGATACGCAGTATTTT.

CDR3 protein: CAWSVGEDSNQPQHF. CDR3 coding DNA: TGTGCCTGGAGTGTAGGAGAAGATAGCAATCAGCCCCAGCATTTT. V and J are TRBV30 and TRBJ1-5; D gene unclear. Germline CDR1 reads GTSNPN; CDR2 reads SVGIG (reference sequence). V was shortened by 0 bases and J by 0 bases, with 9 bases between the two germline ends. The CDR3 covers 15 residues.

The CDR3 region has the DNA TGTGCCTGGAGTTTAACGCGGACTAGCGCGGGCACAGATACGCAGTATTTT. This codes for CAWSLTRTSAGTDTQYF. The rearrangement joins TRBV30 to TRBJ2-3; TRBD2 matches at 9 bases. CDR1 is GTSNPN, CDR2 SVGIG, per germline (reference sequence). J gave up 1 base and V 2 bases, and 10 bases lay outside the gene matches. The CDR3 has 17 amino acids. The full variable domain, completed using reference TRBV30 and TRBJ2-3, is SQTIHQWPATLVQPVGSPLSLECTVEGTSNPNLYWYRQAAGRGLQLLFYSVGIGQISSEVPQNLSASRPQDRQFILSSKKLLLSDSGFYLCAWSLTRTSAGTDTQYFGPGTRLTVL.

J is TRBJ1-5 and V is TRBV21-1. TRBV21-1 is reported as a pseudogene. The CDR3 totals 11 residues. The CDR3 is CASSTNQPQHF. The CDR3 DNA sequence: TGTGCCAGCAGCACTAATCAGCCCCAGCATTTT.

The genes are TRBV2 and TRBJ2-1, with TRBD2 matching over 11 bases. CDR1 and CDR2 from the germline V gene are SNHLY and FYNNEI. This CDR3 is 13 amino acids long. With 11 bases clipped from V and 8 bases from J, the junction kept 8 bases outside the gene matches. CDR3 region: CACSGGAGDEQFF. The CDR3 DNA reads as TGTGCCTGTAGCGGGGGGGCCGGCGATGAGCAGTTCTTC.

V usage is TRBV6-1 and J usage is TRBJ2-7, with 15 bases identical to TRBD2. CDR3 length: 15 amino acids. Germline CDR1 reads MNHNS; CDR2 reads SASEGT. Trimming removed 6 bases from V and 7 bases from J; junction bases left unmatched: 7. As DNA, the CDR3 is TGTGCCAGCAGACCAGGACTAGCGGGAGGGGATGAGCAGTACTTC. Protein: CASRPGLAGGDEQYF.

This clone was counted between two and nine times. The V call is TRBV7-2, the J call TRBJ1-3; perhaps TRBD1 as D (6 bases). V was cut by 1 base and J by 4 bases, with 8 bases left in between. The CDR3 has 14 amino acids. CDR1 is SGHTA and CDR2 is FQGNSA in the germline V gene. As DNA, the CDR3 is TGTGCCAGCAGCTTAGGGACAGTCGGAAACACCATATATTTT. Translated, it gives CASSLGTVGNTIYF.

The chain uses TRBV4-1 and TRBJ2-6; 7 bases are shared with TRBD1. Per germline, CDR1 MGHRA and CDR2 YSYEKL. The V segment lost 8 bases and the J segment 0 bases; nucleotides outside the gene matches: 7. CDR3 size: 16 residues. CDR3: CASGDSGLSGANVLTF. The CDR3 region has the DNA TGCGCCAGCGGGGACAGTGGGCTCTCTGGGGCCAACGTCCTGACTTTC.

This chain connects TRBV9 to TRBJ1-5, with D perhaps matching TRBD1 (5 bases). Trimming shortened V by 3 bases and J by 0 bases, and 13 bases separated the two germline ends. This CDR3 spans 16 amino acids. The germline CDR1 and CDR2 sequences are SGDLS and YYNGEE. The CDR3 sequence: CASSAEAGYSNQPQHF. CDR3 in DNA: TGTGCCAGCAGCGCAGAGGCAGGGTATAGCAATCAGCCCCAGCATTTT.

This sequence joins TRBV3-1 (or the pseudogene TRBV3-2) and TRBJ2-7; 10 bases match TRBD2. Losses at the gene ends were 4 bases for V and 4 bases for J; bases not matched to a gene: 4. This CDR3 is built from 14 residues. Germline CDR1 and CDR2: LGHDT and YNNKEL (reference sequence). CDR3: CASSPGAGGYEQYF. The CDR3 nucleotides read TGTGCCAGCAGCCCGGGAGCGGGAGGGTACGAGCAGTACTTC.

The CDR3 is CASSPGVATEAFF. The DNA for the CDR3 is TGCGCCAGCAGCCCAGGGGTTGCCACTGAAGCTTTCTTT. The chain has TRBV5-1 and TRBJ1-1; tentative D call: TRBD1 (6 bases). This CDR3 comprises 13 residues. V was cut by 4 bases and J by 4 bases, with 11 bases left in between. Germline V CDR1 and CDR2: SGHRS, YFSETQ. Using reference TRBV5-1 and TRBJ1-1 for the parts outside the CDR3, the full variable domain is KAGVTQTPRYLIKTRGQQVTLSCSPISGHRSVSWYQQTPGQGLQFLFEYFSETQRNKGNFPGRFSGRQFSNSRSEMNVSTLELGDSALYLCASSPGVATEAFFGQGTRLTVV.

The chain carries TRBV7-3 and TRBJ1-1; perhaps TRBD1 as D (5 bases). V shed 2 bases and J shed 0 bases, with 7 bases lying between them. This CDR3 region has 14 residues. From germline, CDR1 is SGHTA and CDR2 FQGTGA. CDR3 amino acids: CASSLGGMNTEAFF. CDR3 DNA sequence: TGTGCCAGCAGCTTAGGGGGGATGAACACTGAAGCTTTCTTT.

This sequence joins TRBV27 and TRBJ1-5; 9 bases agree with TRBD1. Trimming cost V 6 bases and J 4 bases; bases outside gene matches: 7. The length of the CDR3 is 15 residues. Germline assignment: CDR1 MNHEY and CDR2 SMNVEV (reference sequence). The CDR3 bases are TGTGCCAGCAGCCCCGGGACAGGGTTTAATCAGCCCCAGCATTTT. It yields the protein CASSPGTGFNQPQHF.

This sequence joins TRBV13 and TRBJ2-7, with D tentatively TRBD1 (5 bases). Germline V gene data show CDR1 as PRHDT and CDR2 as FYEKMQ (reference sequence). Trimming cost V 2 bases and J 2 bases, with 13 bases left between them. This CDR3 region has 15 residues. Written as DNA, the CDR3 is TGTGCCAGCAGCTTACGGACAAACAGCCCCTACGAGCAGTACTTC. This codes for CASSLRTNSPYEQYF.

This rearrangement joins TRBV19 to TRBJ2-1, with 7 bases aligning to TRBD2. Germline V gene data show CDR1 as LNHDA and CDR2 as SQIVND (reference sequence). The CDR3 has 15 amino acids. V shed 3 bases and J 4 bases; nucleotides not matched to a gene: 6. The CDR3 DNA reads TGTGCCAGTAGTATTGCGGCGGGAGCTTACAATGAGCAGTTCTTC. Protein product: CASSIAAGAYNEQFF.

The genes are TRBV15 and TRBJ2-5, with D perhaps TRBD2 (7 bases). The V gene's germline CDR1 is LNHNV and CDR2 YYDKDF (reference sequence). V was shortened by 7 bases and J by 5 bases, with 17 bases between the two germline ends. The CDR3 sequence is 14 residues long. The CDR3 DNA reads TGTGCCACCACTAGAGGGGGGGCCTTTGAGACCCAGTACTTC. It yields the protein CATTRGGAFETQYF.

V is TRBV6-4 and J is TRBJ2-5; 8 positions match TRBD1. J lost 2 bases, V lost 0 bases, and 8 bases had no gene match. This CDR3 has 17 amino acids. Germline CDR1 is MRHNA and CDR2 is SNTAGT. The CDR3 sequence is CASSDSQDRGDQETQYF. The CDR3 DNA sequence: TGTGCCAGCAGTGACTCTCAAGACAGGGGAGATCAAGAGACCCAGTACTTC.